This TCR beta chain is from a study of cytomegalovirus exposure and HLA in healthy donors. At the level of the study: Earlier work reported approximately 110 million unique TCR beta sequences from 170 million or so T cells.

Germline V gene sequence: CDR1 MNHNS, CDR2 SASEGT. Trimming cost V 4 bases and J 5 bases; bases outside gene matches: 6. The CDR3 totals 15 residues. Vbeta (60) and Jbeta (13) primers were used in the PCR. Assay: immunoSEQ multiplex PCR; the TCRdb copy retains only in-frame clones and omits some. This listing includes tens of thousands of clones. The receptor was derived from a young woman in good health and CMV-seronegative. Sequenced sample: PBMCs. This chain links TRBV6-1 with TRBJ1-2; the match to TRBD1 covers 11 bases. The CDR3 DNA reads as TGTGCCAGCAGTGGGGGACAGGGGGTAGTATATGGCTACACCTTC. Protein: CASSGGQGVVYGYTF.